Shown below are 8 T cell receptor beta chains from a single sample sequenced in a study of response to subunit inactivated influenza vaccine. In TCRdb, the RT-PCR reads were re-called with MiXCR into one record per CDR3 protein. Of some 640,000 distinct CDR3 sequences in the sample, around 14% are singletons; the top ten hold 5.5% to 7%. This sample comprised PBMCs from blood, obtained about 14 days before vaccination. Every receptor here comes from a man between 50 and 59 years old who received an inactivated influenza vaccine.

The rearrangement joins TRBV20-1 to TRBJ2-3, with a weak D call TRBD2 (6 bases). The germline gives CDR1 DFQATT, CDR2 SNEGSKA (reference sequence). Deletions cut 3 bases from V and 0 bases from J, with 10 bases between. The CDR3 has 14 residues. DNA of the CDR3: TGCAGTGCTAGTAGCGGAACCAGCACAGATACGCAGTATTTT. Protein: CSASSGTSTDTQYF.

This clonotype turned up a few times. The rearrangement links TRBV10-3 to TRBJ2-2; D remains unclear. V was cut by 7 bases and J by 0 bases, with 9 bases left in between. This CDR3 is built from 14 residues. Germline assignment: CDR1 ENHRY and CDR2 SYGVKD. The CDR3 loop reads CAINGRTNTGELFF. The DNA of the CDR3 is TGTGCCATCAACGGACGGACGAACACCGGGGAGCTGTTTTTT.

This clonotype came up a few times. The rearrangement uses TRBV6-5 and TRBJ1-6; tentative D call: TRBD1 (5 bases). CDR1 and CDR2 from the germline V gene are MNHEY and SVGAGI. V lost 1 base and J lost 8, with 12 bases in between. CDR3 length: 15 amino acids. DNA of the CDR3: TGTGCCAGCAGTTACTTGCGCCGGGGGGATTCACCCCTCCACTTT. Amino acids: CASSYLRRGDSPLHF.

CDR3 bases: TGCGCCAGCAGCTCCGGGACGTTGCAGGGCGAGCAGTACTTC. Translation gives CASSSGTLQGEQYF. The gene calls are TRBV5-1 and TRBJ2-7; tentatively, D is TRBD1 or TRBD2 (5 bases each). Germline CDR1 is SGHRS and CDR2 is YFSETQ. This CDR3 comprises 14 residues. The ends were cut back, 3 bases at V and 6 bases at J, with 16 bases in the middle.

This clonotype has just a few counts. The chain carries TRBV5-1 and TRBJ2-7; D is uncertain. The CDR3 sequence is 14 residues long. The germline CDR1 and CDR2 sequences are SGHRS and YFSETQ. Trimming pared 3 bases from V and 2 bases from J, leaving 12 bases between. The CDR3 nucleotides read TGCGCCAGCAGCTCCGGAGCAGTTGCCTACGAGCAGTACTTC. It codes for CASSSGAVAYEQYF.

The chain carries TRBV28 and TRBJ2-7; 13 bases agree with TRBD2. Per germline, CDR1 MDHEN and CDR2 SYDVKM. The CDR3 length is 22 residues. J gave up 0 bases and V 6 bases, and 23 bases lay outside the gene matches. CDR3 loop: CASSRPGQTVPGLAGRSYEQYF. As DNA, the CDR3 is TGTGCCAGCAGCCGGCCGGGACAGACCGTTCCGGGACTAGCGGGACGCTCCTACGAGCAGTACTTC.

This clonotype came up many times. The chain joins TRBV4-3 to TRBJ1-6; D unclear. The CDR3 is 15 amino acids. Between the trimmed V and J ends, which lost 0 bases and 5 bases, there was a span of 8 bases. Looked up from germline, CDR1 is LGHNA and CDR2 is YSLEER. The DNA of the CDR3 is TGCGCCAGCAGCCAAGAGGGCAGCGATAATTCACCCCTCCACTTT. Residues: CASSQEGSDNSPLHF.

The sample holds a few counts of this clonotype. This chain joins TRBV20-1 and TRBJ1-6; TRBD1 matches at 7 bases. Trimming took 6 bases from V and 7 from J; bases not matched to a gene: 6. The CDR3 runs 13 residues. From germline, CDR1 is DFQATT and CDR2 SNEGSKA (reference sequence). CDR3 coding DNA: TGCAGTGCGGCGGACAGGACAAATTCACCCCTCCACTTT. Translation: CSAADRTNSPLHF.